A few counts support the clone carrying this T cell receptor beta chain. This entry is derived from a study of blood T cell repertoires in COVID-19. Study in general: Sites across the United States, Italy and Spain contributed samples from acute and convalescent COVID-19. Sample material is recorded as cDNA or gDNA derived from T cells, B-cell-depleted T cells, or PBMCs.

In the study's own analysis: The assay estimated nucleated cells by amplifying reference gene primers. Assay: immunoSEQ multiplex PCR; the TCRdb copy retains only in-frame clones and omits some. V, J and clone size reflect that table, while D and trimming were determined from the DNA. The sample has approximately 180,000 clones, about 80% seen once. The germline V gene encodes CDR1 SGDLS and CDR2 YYNGEE. This CDR3 region has 16 residues. V dropped 3 bases and J dropped 6 bases, with 16 bases sitting between them. This receptor was obtained from a woman between 65 and 79 years old with acute or convalescent COVID-19. Sequenced material: peripheral blood. The chain carries TRBV9 and TRBJ1-6, with a tentative D call TRBD1 (6 bases). CDR3 nucleotide sequence: TGTGCCAGCAGCGGGGGGACGGACAGTTTTAATTCACCCCTCCACTTT. Amino acids: CASSGGTDSFNSPLHF.